Shown below are 14 T cell receptor beta chains from a single sample sequenced in a study of response to subunit inactivated influenza vaccine. TCRdb itself ran the RT-PCR reads through MiXCR, one entry per CDR3 protein. The sample consists of hundreds of thousands of distinct CDR3 sequences, 16% of them appearing once. The sample here was CD4+ T cells sorted from PBMCs, taken around 25 months after vaccination. The receptor set was obtained from a man between 45 and 75 years old who received an inactivated influenza vaccine.

The chain carries TRBV29-1 and TRBJ2-7; D might be TRBD2 (5 bases). The CDR3 covers 13 residues. Germline CDR1 reads SQVTM; CDR2 reads ANQGSEA. V was trimmed by 4 bases and J by 2 bases, leaving 12 bases between them. The CDR3 DNA reads as TGCAGCGTTGGGTTCGGGGAAACCTACGAGCAGTACTTC. Its protein product is CSVGFGETYEQYF.

The chain carries TRBV5-1 and TRBJ2-3; D is ambiguous. CDR3 length: 15 residues. Germline loops: CDR1 SGHRS, CDR2 YFSETQ. Trimming removed 3 bases from V and 0 bases from J, with 11 bases in between. The CDR3 reads CASSSGPGSTDTQYF. The CDR3 bases are TGCGCCAGCAGCTCCGGCCCAGGTAGCACAGATACGCAGTATTTT.

CDR3 sequence: CASSIGSQSSEQYF. The CDR3 DNA follows: TGCGCCAGCAGCATCGGGAGTCAGAGTAGCGAGCAGTACTTC. V is TRBV5-1 and J is TRBJ2-7, with D possibly being TRBD2 (6 bases). This CDR3 is built from 14 residues. Trimming shortened V by 4 bases and J by 6 bases, and 17 bases separated the two germline ends. Germline-derived CDR1 and CDR2 are SGHRS and YFSETQ.

The count of this clonotype is one. The chain joins TRBV5-6 to TRBJ2-7; D not resolved. Trimming stripped 1 base from V and 1 base from J, with 9 bases between. The CDR3 runs to 14 residues. CDR1 SGHDT and CDR2 YYEEEE come from the germline V gene. In DNA, the CDR3 is TGTGCCAGCAGCTTGAGAAGGAGTTCCTACGAGCAGTACTTC. It codes for CASSLRRSSYEQYF.

This clonotype was seen a single time. This chain connects TRBV6-5 to TRBJ2-3; D is perhaps TRBD1 (5 bases). Per germline, CDR1 MNHEY and CDR2 SVGAGI. CDR3 length: 18 residues. V was trimmed by 0 bases and J by 0 bases, leaving 16 bases between them. CDR3 in amino acids: CASSYSMGQGPSTDTQYF. Here the CDR3 DNA reads TGTGCCAGCAGTTACTCGATGGGGCAAGGTCCTAGCACAGATACGCAGTATTTT.

This clonotype has just a few counts. The genes are TRBV5-8 and TRBJ2-4; weak D call: TRBD1 (6 bases). V lost 3 bases and J lost 0, with 13 bases in between. Germline loops: CDR1 SGHTS, CDR2 YDEGEE. This CDR3 is built from 16 residues. The CDR3 here is CASSSRGSLAKNIQYF. The CDR3 DNA sequence: TGTGCCAGCAGCTCGAGGGGGAGCCTAGCCAAAAACATTCAGTACTTC.

The V gene is TRBV28, the J gene TRBJ2-2; the D is unclear. The ends were cut back, 6 bases at V and 2 bases at J, with 10 bases in the middle. Germline-derived CDR1 and CDR2 are MDHEN and SYDVKM. CDR3 length: 14 residues. In DNA, the CDR3 is TGTGCCAGCAGCACGGGTCTTAACACCGGGGAGCTGTTTTTT. Amino acid sequence: CASSTGLNTGELFF.

On this clonotype itself: Because it lacks the conserved phenylalanine or tryptophan at the end, this CDR3 is likely a read error. The V gene is TRBV20-1, the J gene TRBJ1-5, with a tentative D call TRBD1 (5 bases). This CDR3 is built from 13 residues. Trimming pared 1 base from V and 4 bases from J, leaving 8 bases between. The germline V gene encodes CDR1 DFQATT and CDR2 SNEGSKA (reference sequence). The CDR3 bases are TGCAGTGCTAGAGGTGCAGGGAATCAGCCCCAGCATATT. Translating gives CSARGAGNQPQHI.

This clonotype was seen once. The V gene is TRBV7-2, the J gene TRBJ2-1, with D perhaps TRBD2 (7 bases). The V and J ends lost 3 bases and 5 bases respectively, with 20 bases between them. Germline values: CDR1 SGHTA, CDR2 FQGNSA. This CDR3 is built from 17 residues. CDR3 region: CASSLLLGGLGDNEQFF. The CDR3 DNA reads TGTGCCAGCAGCTTGCTATTGGGGGGGCTGGGAGACAATGAGCAGTTCTTC.

The rearrangement joins TRBV6-6 to TRBJ1-1, with 7 positions matching TRBD1. CDR3 length: 13 amino acids. Germline values: CDR1 MNHNY, CDR2 SVGAGI (reference sequence). J was trimmed by 5 bases and V by 2 bases; bases with no gene match: 2. The CDR3 DNA reads as TGTGCCAGCAGTTACGCACAGGGGACTGAAGCTTTCTTT. It yields the protein CASSYAQGTEAFF.

The table lists this clonotype with a few counts. The chain couples TRBV28 to TRBJ2-5; TRBD1 is a possible D gene (6 bases). Trimming took off 2 bases at V and 5 bases at J, with 15 bases between the two ends. From germline, CDR1 is MDHEN and CDR2 SYDVKM. The CDR3 totals 15 residues. The DNA for the CDR3 is TGTGCCAGCAGTTTAACAGGGAGAGATGCGGAGACCCAGTACTTC. Protein: CASSLTGRDAETQYF.

The table lists this clonotype with a few counts. This sequence joins TRBV20-1 and TRBJ2-7; 8 nucleotides align to TRBD2. Germline CDR1 and CDR2: DFQATT and SNEGSKA (reference sequence). The CDR3 totals 14 residues. J lost 5 bases, V lost 6 bases, and 12 bases had no gene match. The CDR3 loop reads CSAPVSGGLNEQYF. CDR3 coding DNA: TGCAGTGCCCCTGTCTCGGGGGGGCTCAACGAGCAGTACTTC.

The gene calls are TRBV12-3 or TRBV12-4 and TRBJ1-6, with 9 bases aligning to TRBD1. J lost 11 bases, V lost 3 bases, and 8 bases had no gene match. The CDR3 is 15 residues long. CDR3: CASSFADRGSPPLHF. Here the CDR3 DNA reads TGTGCCAGCAGTTTTGCGGACAGGGGATCGCCACCCCTCCACTTT.

This clonotype was detected a few times. The chain is built from TRBV11-2 and TRBJ2-3; TRBD2 is a possible D gene (6 bases). CDR1 SGHAT and CDR2 FQNNGV come from the germline V gene. V gave up 3 bases and J gave up 8 bases, with 24 bases separating them. The CDR3 loop spans 17 amino acids. CDR3 coding DNA: TGTGCCAGCAGCTTCGAGGGACTCCCAAGAGTAACGGGTACGCAGTATTTT. Its protein is CASSFEGLPRVTGTQYF. The variable domain in full, completed from reference TRBV11-2 and TRBJ2-3, reads EAGVAQSPRYKIIEKRQSVAFWCNPISGHATLYWYQQILGQGPKLLIQFQNNGVVDDSQLPKDRFSAERLKGVDSTLKIQPAKLEDSAVYLCASSFEGLPRVTGTQYFGPGTRLTVL.